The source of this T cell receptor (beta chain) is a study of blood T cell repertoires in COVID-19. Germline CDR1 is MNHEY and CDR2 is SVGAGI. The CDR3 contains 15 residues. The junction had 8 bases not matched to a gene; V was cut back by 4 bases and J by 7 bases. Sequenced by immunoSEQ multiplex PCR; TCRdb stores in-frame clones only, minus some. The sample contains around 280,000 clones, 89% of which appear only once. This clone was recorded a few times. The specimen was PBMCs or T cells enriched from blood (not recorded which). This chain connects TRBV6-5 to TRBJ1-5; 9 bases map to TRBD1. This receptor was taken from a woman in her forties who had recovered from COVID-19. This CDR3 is CASSSSGQGTQPQHF. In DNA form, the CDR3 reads TGTGCCAGCAGTTCGAGCGGACAGGGGACCCAGCCCCAGCATTTT.